The 12 T cell receptor beta chains presented below share a single source sample, sequenced in a study of T cell responses to AZD1222 COVID-19 vaccine. Generated by immunoSEQ multiplex PCR, the TCRdb table keeps only in-frame clones and is missing some. This sample yields 93,000 or so clones, of which about 90% are seen a single time; around 4.8% belongs to the top ten. The material sequenced was peripheral blood, taken on day 0 of AZD1222 vaccination. The receptors were gathered from an adult in good health.

This clone was recorded only once. The chain joins TRBV7-8 to TRBJ2-2; 12 bases are a match to TRBD2. The CDR3 loop spans 18 amino acids. Trimming removed 5 bases from V and 4 bases from J; junction bases left unmatched: 11. Germline loops: CDR1 SGHVS, CDR2 FQNEAQ. The chain's CDR3 is CASSPSGLAGISTGELFF. In DNA, the CDR3 is TGTGCCAGCAGCCCCTCAGGACTAGCGGGAATATCCACCGGGGAGCTGTTTTTT.

This clone has more than one count but fewer than ten. The chain combines TRBV5-6 with TRBJ1-2; the match to TRBD1 covers 7 bases. CDR1 is SGHDT and CDR2 is YYEEEE in the germline V gene. Trimming took 4 bases from V and 4 from J; bases not matched to a gene: 4. The CDR3 contains 13 residues. CDR3 DNA: TGTGCCAGCAGCATACAGGGGCCCTATGGCTACACCTTC. Translating it yields CASSIQGPYGYTF.

In DNA form, the CDR3 reads TGCGCCAGCAGCCAAGATCTCTATACGAACGGGGAGCTGTTTTTT. Its translation is CASSQDLYTNGELFF. The chain uses TRBV4-3 and TRBJ2-2; no clear D gene. CDR3 size: 15 residues. The V gene lost 0 bases and the J gene lost 7 bases, with 12 bases spanning the gap. Germline assignment: CDR1 LGHNA and CDR2 YSLEER.

The rearrangement joins TRBV30 to TRBJ2-2; the match to TRBD2 covers 11 bases. CDR1 is GTSNPN, CDR2 SVGIG, per germline (reference sequence). The CDR3 covers 14 residues. J gave up 4 bases and V 2 bases, and 0 bases lay outside the gene matches. The CDR3 DNA sequence: TGTGCCTGGAGTCTAGCGGGGGGCACCGGGGAGCTGTTTTTT. Its translation: CAWSLAGGTGELFF.

The J gene is TRBJ1-2, the V gene TRBV2; 10 bases match TRBD1. V lost 5 bases, J lost 7 bases, and 7 bases stayed unmatched. The CDR3 length is 14 residues. CDR1 SNHLY and CDR2 FYNNEI come from the germline V gene. This chain's CDR3 is CASSFGTGVSGYTF. As DNA, the CDR3 is TGTGCCAGCAGTTTTGGGACAGGGGTTTCTGGCTACACCTTC.

The CDR3: CASSTSASYNSPLHF. The CDR3 nucleotides read TGTGCCAGTAGTACCTCGGCGTCCTATAATTCACCCCTCCACTTT. The rearrangement joins TRBV19 to TRBJ1-6; D gene unclear. The CDR3 covers 15 residues. V lost 4 bases to trimming and J lost 1 base, with 8 bases between them. Germline assignment: CDR1 LNHDA and CDR2 SQIVND (reference sequence). Supplemented by reference TRBV19 and TRBJ1-6, the full variable domain reads DGGITQSPKYLFRKEGQNVTLSCEQNLNHDAMYWYRQDPGQGLRLIYYSQIVNDFQKGDIAEGYSVSREKKESFPLTVTSAQKNPTAFYLCASSTSASYNSPLHFGNGTRLTVT.

The chain employs TRBV7-9 and TRBJ1-6; no firm D call. Germline lookup yields CDR1 SEHNR and CDR2 FQNEAQ (reference sequence). V was shortened by 0 bases and J by 9 bases, with 0 bases between the two germline ends. The CDR3 extends over 11 amino acids. For the CDR3, the DNA is TGTGCCAGCAGCTTAGCTTCACCCCTCCACTTT. It translates to CASSLASPLHF.

The chain couples TRBV10-2 to TRBJ1-2; D is uncertain. CDR1 is WSHSY, CDR2 SAAADI, per germline. Between the trimmed V and J ends, which lost 7 bases and 8 bases, there was a span of 17 bases. CDR3 length equals 13 residues. This CDR3 is CASIPGPLSGYTF. The CDR3 coding sequence is TGCGCCAGCATTCCGGGCCCCTTGTCGGGCTACACCTTC.

The rearrangement joins TRBV10-1 to TRBJ1-4; 7 bases line up with TRBD1. This CDR3 region has 17 residues. Germline CDR1 is WNHNN and CDR2 is SYGVQD (reference sequence). Trimming removed 5 bases from V and 3 bases from J; junction bases left unmatched: 12. The CDR3 region has the DNA TGCGCCAGCAGTCTAACAGGGGTGCCAACAGCTAATGAAAAACTGTTTTTT. It encodes CASSLTGVPTANEKLFF.

This clone appeared a few times. The rearrangement uses TRBV11-2 and TRBJ2-1; D call uncertain. The germline V gene encodes CDR1 SGHAT and CDR2 FQNNGV. Deletions cut 2 bases from V and 3 bases from J, with 8 bases between. The CDR3 sequence is 14 residues long. CDR3 region: CASSLRVSYNEQFF. CDR3 DNA sequence: TGTGCCAGCAGCTTACGCGTCAGCTACAATGAGCAGTTCTTC.

This chain joins TRBV12-3 or TRBV12-4 and TRBJ1-2; D is uncertain. Trimming shortened V by 2 bases and J by 3 bases, and 7 bases separated the two germline ends. The CDR3 runs 13 residues. The CDR3 protein is CASSLSGHYGYTF. The CDR3 DNA follows: TGTGCCAGCAGTTTATCGGGCCACTATGGCTACACCTTC.

J is TRBJ1-4 and V is TRBV28; 8 bases align to TRBD1. The V segment lost 5 bases and the J segment 8 bases; nucleotides outside the gene matches: 10. Germline CDR1 reads MDHEN; CDR2 reads SYDVKM. The CDR3 length is 15 residues. In DNA form, the CDR3 reads TGTGCCAGCAGTCCTCGGACAGGGATGGTCGAAAAACTGTTTTTT. Protein: CASSPRTGMVEKLFF. The complete variable domain, with remaining parts taken from reference TRBV28 and TRBJ1-4, reads DVKVTQSSRYLVKRTGEKVFLECVQDMDHENMFWYRQDPGLGLRLIYFSYDVKMKEKGDIPEGYSVSREKKERFSLILESASTNQTSMYLCASSPRTGMVEKLFFGSGTQLSVL.